The text below deals with one TCR beta chain. No antigen is known for it. The CDR3 contains 12 residues. Germline V gene lookup returns CDR1 MDHEN and CDR2 SYDVKM. Between the trimmed V and J ends, which lost 4 bases and 8 bases, there was a span of 11 bases. The data were taken from a study of T cell responses to AZD1222 COVID-19 vaccine. Data came from immunoSEQ multiplex PCR; TCRdb stores just in-frame clones and leaves some out. This sample has 90,000 to 150,000 clones, with around nine tenths found just once. Study findings and constraints: Baseline serostatus was positive in only a handful of AZD1222 recipients. The reported proportion of spike-specific TCRs targeting unmutated variant regions was nearly half. Along spike, vaccine-associated CD4 TCRs were found throughout, with dominance at 160-218 and 743-854. Clonal diversity may have been underestimated, and the donors were mostly white British, with more females than males.

The starting material was peripheral blood, obtained on day 0 of AZD1222 vaccination. The origin of this receptor is an adult in good health. The rearrangement links TRBV28 to TRBJ1-2; D is unresolved. Written as DNA, the CDR3 is TGTGCCAGCAGTTCGCTGGGGTTGGGCTACACCTTC. As protein: CASSSLGLGYTF.